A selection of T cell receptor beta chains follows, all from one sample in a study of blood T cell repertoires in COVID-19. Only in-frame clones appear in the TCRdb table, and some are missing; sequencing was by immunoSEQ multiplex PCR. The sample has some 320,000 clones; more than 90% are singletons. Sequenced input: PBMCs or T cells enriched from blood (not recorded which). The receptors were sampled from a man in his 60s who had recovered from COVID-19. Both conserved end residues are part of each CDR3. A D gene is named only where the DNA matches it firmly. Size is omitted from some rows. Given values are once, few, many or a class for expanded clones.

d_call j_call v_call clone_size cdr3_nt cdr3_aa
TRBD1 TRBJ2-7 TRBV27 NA TGTGCCAGCAGTTTATGGGGACAGGGCCTCGACTACGAGCAGTACTTC CASSLWGQGLDYEQYF
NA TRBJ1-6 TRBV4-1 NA TGCGCCAGCAGCCAAGAATCAACCAGGGGCAATTCACCCCTCCACTTT CASSQESTRGNSPLHF
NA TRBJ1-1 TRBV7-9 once TGTGCCAGCAGCTTAGTATTGACAAACACTGAAGCTTTCTTT CASSLVLTNTEAFF
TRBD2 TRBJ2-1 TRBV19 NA TGTGCCAGTAGTCCCCCGGGACTAGCGTATAATGAGCAGTTCTTC CASSPPGLAYNEQFF
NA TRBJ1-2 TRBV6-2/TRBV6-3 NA TGTGCCAGCAGTTACGAGGGAGACTATGGCTACACCTTC CASSYEGDYGYTF
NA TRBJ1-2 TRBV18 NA TGTGCCAGCTCACCGTCGGTAGGGGATGGCTACACCTTC CASSPSVGDGYTF
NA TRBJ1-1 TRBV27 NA TGTGCCAGCAGACAGAACACTGAAGCTTTCTTT CASRQNTEAFF
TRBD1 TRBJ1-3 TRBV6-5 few TGTGCCAGCAGTTACTCTGGCCAGGGGGCTGGAAACACCATATATTTT CASSYSGQGAGNTIYF
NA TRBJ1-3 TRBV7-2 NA TGTGCCAGCAGCTTAGCAGGGGGATCTGGAAACACCATATATTTT CASSLAGGSGNTIYF
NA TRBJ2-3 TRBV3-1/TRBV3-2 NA TGTGCCAGCAGCCCGCGGGTCAAACTTAACACAGATACGCAGTATTTT CASSPRVKLNTDTQYF
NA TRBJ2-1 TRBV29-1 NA TGCAGCGTTGAAGTCAGGGCGGTCAATGAGCAGTTCTTC CSVEVRAVNEQFF
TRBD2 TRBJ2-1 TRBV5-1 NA TGCGCCAGCAGCTTGGGACTCAGTTCGGGGGGAACCTACAATGAGCAGTTCTTC CASSLGLSSGGTYNEQFF
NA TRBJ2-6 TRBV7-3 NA TGTGCCAGCAGCTTAGCCGAGCTAACCTCTGGGGCCAACGTCCTGACTTTC CASSLAELTSGANVLTF
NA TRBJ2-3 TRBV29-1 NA TGCAGCGTTCAGGGTGATACGCAGTATTTT CSVQGDTQYF
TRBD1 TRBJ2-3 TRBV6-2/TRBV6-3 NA TGTGCCAGCAGCTTACAGGGGGGCGTAGTCACAGATACGCAGTATTTT CASSLQGGVVTDTQYF
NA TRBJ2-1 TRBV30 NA TGTGCCGCCAGTCAGGGGAACTCCTACAATGAGCAGTTCTTC CAASQGNSYNEQFF
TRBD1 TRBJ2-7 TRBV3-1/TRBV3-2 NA TGTGCCAGCAGCCAAAGGGACAGGGGTGACTACGAGCAGTACTTC CASSQRDRGDYEQYF
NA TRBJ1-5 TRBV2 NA TGTGCCAGCAGTGAAGTGGACAGAAGTCAGCCCCAGCATTTT CASSEVDRSQPQHF
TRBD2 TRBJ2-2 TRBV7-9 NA TGTGCCGGAGGTGTTGGGACTAGTCTTCCCGGGGAGCTGTTTTTT CAGGVGTSLPGELFF
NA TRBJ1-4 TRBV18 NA TGTGCCAGCTCACCATCGGACAGCCCGGGGGAAAAACTGTTTTTT CASSPSDSPGEKLFF
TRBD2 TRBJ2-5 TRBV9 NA TGTGCCAGCAGCAATAGCGGGGGGGCAATAGAGACCCAGTACTTC CASSNSGGAIETQYF
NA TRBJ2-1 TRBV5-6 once TGTGCCAGCAGCTACCAAGCGAGAGTGCAGTTCTTC CASSYQARVQFF
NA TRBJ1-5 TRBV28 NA TGTGCCAGCAGTTTGGGGCGGGGTTATCAGCCCCAGCATTTT CASSLGRGYQPQHF
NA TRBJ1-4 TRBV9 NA TGTGCCAGCAGCGTATCCCCCGCAACTAATGAAAAACTGTTTTTT CASSVSPATNEKLFF
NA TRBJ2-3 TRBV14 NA TGTGCCAGCAGCCAGAGAACCGGAGGACTACCCTATAAAAACGCAGATACGCAGTATTTT CASSQRTGGLPYKNADTQYF
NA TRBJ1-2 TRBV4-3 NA TGCGCCAGCAGCCAAGCCGGGGGTGTAACGGGTGGCTACACCTTC CASSQAGGVTGGYTF
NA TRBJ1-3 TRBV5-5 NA TGTGCCAGCAGCTTGTTTTCAGCGAGCTCTGGAAACACCATATATTTT CASSLFSASSGNTIYF
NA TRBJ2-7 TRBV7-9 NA TGTGCCAGCAGCTTTGATGGCCCTTACGAGCAGTACTTC CASSFDGPYEQYF
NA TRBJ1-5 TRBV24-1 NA TGTGCCACCAGTGATCAGGGGACGGGTCAGCCCCAGCATTTT CATSDQGTGQPQHF
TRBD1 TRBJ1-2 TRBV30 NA TGTGCCGGGGACAGGGGTAATTGGGATGGCTACACCTTC CAGDRGNWDGYTF
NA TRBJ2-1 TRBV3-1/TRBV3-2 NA TGTGCCAGCAGCCGGTCCGGGGCGGGGTACGATGAGCAGTTCTTC CASSRSGAGYDEQFF
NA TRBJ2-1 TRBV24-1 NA TGTGCCACCAGTGAACCACGGAGCTCCTACAATGAGCAGTTCTTC CATSEPRSSYNEQFF
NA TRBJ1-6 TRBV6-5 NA TGTGCCAGCGCTCTATCGGGACTTTTTAATTCACCCCTCCACTTT CASALSGLFNSPLHF
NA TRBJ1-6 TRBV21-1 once TGTGCCAGCAGCAATGGGCGTAAGTTCTCCTTCTTAGGTTCACCCCTCCACTTT CASSNGRKFSFLGSPLHF
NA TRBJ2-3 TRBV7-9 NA TGTGCCAGCAGCTCCCCAACACAACCGGGCCTGGAGGAAGATACGCAGTATTTT CASSSPTQPGLEEDTQYF
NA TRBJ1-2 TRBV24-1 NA TGTGCCACCAGTGGGGGGGGCGTCTATGGCTACACCTTC CATSGGGVYGYTF
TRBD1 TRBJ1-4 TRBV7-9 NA TGTGCCAGCAGCTTAGGACAGGGGAATGAAAAACTGTTTTTT CASSLGQGNEKLFF
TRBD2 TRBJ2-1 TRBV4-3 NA TGCGCCAGCAGCCAAGCCGGGGGGTCCTACAATGAGCAGTTCTTC CASSQAGGSYNEQFF
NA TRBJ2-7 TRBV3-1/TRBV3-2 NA TGTGTCAGCAGCCTTGGCGGGTCAATCTCCTACGAGCAGTACTTC CVSSLGGSISYEQYF
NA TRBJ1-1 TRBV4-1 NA TGCGCCAGCAGCCAAGCGCCAGGCCTGGGCACTGAAGCTTTCTTT CASSQAPGLGTEAFF
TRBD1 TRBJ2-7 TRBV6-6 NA TGTGCCAGCAGGCAGACAGGGGGCGCGGGTACCTACGAGCAGTACTTC CASRQTGGAGTYEQYF
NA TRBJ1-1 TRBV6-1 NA TGTGCCAGCAGTGCTAGAGGCTACAGGGCCGCGAACACTGAAGCTTTCTTT CASSARGYRAANTEAFF
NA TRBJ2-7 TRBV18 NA TGTGCCAGCTCACCAGGGCGATCCGTTTACGAGCAGTACTTC CASSPGRSVYEQYF
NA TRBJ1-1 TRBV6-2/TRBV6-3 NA TGTGCCAGTAGCCTCCCTTCCGGGGTGGAAGCTTTCTTT CASSLPSGVEAFF
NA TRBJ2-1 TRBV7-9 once TGTGCCAGCACCCACGGAATAATCTCGCGGAGAAACAATGAGCAGTTCTTC CASTHGIISRRNNEQFF
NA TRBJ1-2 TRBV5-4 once TGTGCCAGCAGCAGGACCGCACGGGAGGATGGCTACACCTTC CASSRTAREDGYTF
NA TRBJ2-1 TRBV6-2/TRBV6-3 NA TGTGCCAGCAGTTACTCTCCCCGCGACTCCTACAATGAGCAGTTCTTC CASSYSPRDSYNEQFF
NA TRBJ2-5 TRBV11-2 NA TGTGCCAGCAGCTTGGGCCTTGGGGGGGCGAAAGAGACCCAGTACTTC CASSLGLGGAKETQYF
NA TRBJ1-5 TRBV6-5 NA TGTGCCAGCAGTTACTTCAGGGATCAGCCCCAGCATTTT CASSYFRDQPQHF
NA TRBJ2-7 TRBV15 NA TGTGCCACCAGCAGGGGGGGAAGGGTAAGCCCCTACGAGCAGTACTTC CATSRGGRVSPYEQYF
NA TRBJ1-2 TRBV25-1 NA TGTGCCAGCAGCGGTGTTTCTGGCTACACCTTC CASSGVSGYTF
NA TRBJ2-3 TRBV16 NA TGTGCCAGCAGCCCCTACCCAGGGGAAGGGTCCACAGATACGCAGTATTTT CASSPYPGEGSTDTQYF
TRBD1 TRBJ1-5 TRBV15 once TGTGCCACCAGCACCACAGGGGGCGCGGAGCCCCAGCATTTT CATSTTGGAEPQHF